The source of this T cell receptor (beta chain) is a study of blood T cell repertoires in COVID-19. Study overall: Acute and convalescent COVID-19 samples came from the United States, Italy and Spain. PBMCs, B-cell-depleted T cells, or T cells were the source of the cDNA or gDNA that made up the material.

Ages ranged from about 18 to 90 years, with residence in approximately 23 US areas. Assignments of participants to cohorts depended upon their own reported clinical history. TCRdb's table, derived via immunoSEQ multiplex PCR, lists solely in-frame clones and lacks some. The sample records a few hundred thousand clones, about four fifths being singletons. The count of this clone is one. Germline lookup yields CDR1 SNHLY and CDR2 FYNNEI. This CDR3 has 13 amino acids. V lost 8 bases to trimming and J lost 6 bases, with 14 bases between them. The chain is built from TRBV2 and TRBJ1-5; no clear D. The source material was PBMCs or T cells enriched from blood (not recorded which). The TCR originated in a man aged 40-55 years who had been exposed to COVID-19. In DNA form, the CDR3 reads TGTGCCAGCTTGGCGTATAGCGGTCAGCCCCAGCATTTT. This gives the protein CASLAYSGQPQHF.